This T cell receptor beta chain emerged from a study of T cells in Graves' hyperthyroidism and ophthalmopathy. The study, taken as a whole, reports: Most clonotypes that expanded in the thyroid above 0.001 also showed up in blood.

As regards this clonotype: Its antigen remains unidentified.

The CDR3 contains 14 residues. The germline V and J ends were trimmed by 4 bases and 4 bases, with 13 bases remaining between them. Exclusion of a patient resulted from uncontrolled infection, other autoimmune disease, pregnancy or lactation. The authors took PBMCs from 8 to 10 ml fresh peripheral blood. Amplified TCR beta CDR3 regions derived from RNA transcripts. In the first-round RT-PCR of the TCR CDR3, the HTBI primer set was used. Using its own MiXCR run on the multiplex PCR reads, TCRdb lists one record per CDR3 protein. The sample lists approximately 600,000 distinct CDR3 sequences, 14% to 15% seen once, with about 4.5% in the top ten.

The receptor comes from a woman aged 35 to 49 with Graves' ophthalmopathy. The rearrangement joins TRBV12-3 or TRBV12-4 to TRBJ1-1; D is unresolved. The sequenced sample consisted of blood. The CDR3 nucleotides are TGTGCCAGCAGTTATGGCCCGGTGAGCACTGAAGCTTTCTTT. Protein product: CASSYGPVSTEAFF.